This T cell receptor beta chain stems from a study of shared clonotypes between healthy human individuals (dated by TCRdb to 2019 to 2021). General notes on the study: The cohort comprised two women and three men aged 18 to 49 years. For each donor, CD4 naive and CD4 memory were each run on three plates, CD8 naive on two plates, and CD8 memory on one plate. To estimate repertoire size and how much clonotype sharing occurs between individuals, the study deeply sequenced the blood TCR repertoires of five healthy adults. To increase sequencing depth and limit assay-specific biases, different laboratories used diverse techniques to prepare libraries and sequence TCR repertoires. Between about 0.85 and 9.5 billion PBMCs per donor were obtained by leukapheresis.

From the germline V gene, CDR1 is MRHNA and CDR2 is SNTAGT. Including the terminal cysteine and phenylalanine, the CDR3 comprises 15 residues. The kept DNA is CDR3 alone, 45 bases in frame from the first base. V is reduced by 4 bases and J by 2 bases, leaving a spacing of 9 bases between them. Using the deep immunoSEQ assay, multiplex PCR amplified TCR CDR3 regions from genomic DNA. For each cell subset, the extracted genomic DNA was distributed evenly across all wells of several immunoSEQ 96-well plates, and each plate served as one replicate. For sorted subsets, each replicate PCR was loaded with about 0.2 ug genomic DNA, equivalent to roughly 30,000 T cell genomes. The purified libraries were quantified using a Qubit 3.0 fluorometer, sized with a Bioanalyzer 2100, and then quantified again using the KAPA Library Quantification kit. Every immunoSEQ 96-well plate was sequenced on a dedicated single-read 150-cycle Illumina NextSeq 550 flow cell. As for how the authors treated the data: The immunoSEQ output contained only junctional sequences without quality scores, so filtering could not match that applied to full-length reads. Sequences were annotated with PyIR, a Python wrapper for IgBLAST v1.9, using IMGT germline references to assign V/J genes and CDR3. Reads were filtered out if the reads had weak V/J assignments (E-value above 1e-6), no CDR3, stop codons, out-of-frame junctions, or ambiguous translated residues. V3J clonotypes were defined by identical inferred V gene, J gene, and CDR3 amino acid sequence. The percentage overlap between two repertoires was calculated by dividing the number of shared unique clonotypes by the size of the smaller repertoire. Repertoire richness was assessed with RTK rarefaction, the Chao1 estimator, and Recon v2.1 estimates of unobserved clonotypes. Generation probabilities for all TCRbeta clonotypes obtained by the gDNA method from several donors were computed using OLGA. Not all clones reach the TCRdb copy of this immuneACCESS table, which keeps in-frame sequences only. Checked studies attribute under half of the gap to unresolved V genes and leave the rest unexplained. The V and J calls and clone size were taken over from that table, and D and trimming were inferred from the DNA. For this sample there are roughly 570,000 clones; about 98% appear just once. Clones ranked in the top ten supply 0.3% of the sample.

CD8 naive samples were CD45RO-negative cells positively selected for CCR7, giving a CD45RA+CCR7+ population that excluded TemRA cells. The donors were healthy, HIV-negative adults who had no recently reported acute infections or vaccinations. Every donor was a Caucasian adult living in Nashville, Tennessee, USA. Blood was collected by leukapheresis, and PBMCs were isolated by Ficoll-Histopaque density gradient centrifugation and then cryopreserved in liquid nitrogen vapor phase. Analytical flow cytometry was used to check the purity and quantity of every magnetically sorted T cell population. From each sorted fraction, genomic DNA was isolated and quantified by UV absorbance on a Nanodrop 2000c. The research as a whole found: Larger estimated clonotype richness was generally found for naive subsets than for memory subsets. Because the study included only a small number of donors, the genetic and exposure-history diversity represented was limited. Pairwise subsampling led to the expectation that sequencing depth would affect the degree of clonotype sharing among donors. Roughly 5.2% of naive CD4, 3.5% of naive CD8, 2.3% of memory CD4, and 0.4% of memory CD8 clonotypes were shared across several donors. Sampling was limited to blood, and TCR repertoires in tissue likely differ from TCR repertoires in blood. Compared with non-shared clonotypes, clonotypes shared by all four sorted-subset donors had higher generation probabilities. Even with the large sequencing depth, rarefaction of the sorted-subset datasets indicated that sequencing was incomplete.

Turning to this clone: Its target antigen remains unknown. No base quality information exists; no much larger clone differs at one position.

The sample consisted of naive CD8+ T cells sorted from blood. The sample's cell subset or site label is to be understood as: CD45RA+CCR7+. Here the chain combines TRBV6-4 and TRBJ2-6; no D gene call is confident. The clonotype originates from a man aged 30 to 39 in good health. Here is the DNA: TGTGCCAGCAGTGTGAGGTCAACTGGGGCCAACGTCCTGACTTTC. Its protein is CASSVRSTGANVLTF.